This is a list of T cell receptor beta chains from one sample in a study of T cells after yellow fever vaccination. TCRdb recomputed calls from the 5' RACE reads with MiXCR, one row per CDR3 protein. This table has more than 450,000 distinct CDR3 sequences, 21% appearing once. The sequencing used PBMCs, collected approximately 22 days after the first yellow fever vaccination. The receptors were gathered from a man between 18 and 29 years old who received the YFV17D yellow fever vaccine. CDR3s include the opening cysteine and the closing phenylalanine or tryptophan. The D gene is left open where the match is weak. Where a row states a size, it is once, few, many or the class of an expanded clone; other rows omit it.

CASSVREGGTGELFF,TGTGCCAGCAGCGTCCGGGAAGGGGGCACCGGGGAGCTGTTTTTT,TRBV9,TRBJ2-2,few,.
CASSISVAADTQYF,TGTGCCAGTAGTATCTCGGTTGCGGCAGATACGCAGTATTTT,TRBV19,TRBJ2-3,.,.
CASSPRDRGSDYGYTF,TGTGCCAGCTCACCACGGGACAGGGGGTCGGACTATGGCTACACCTTC,TRBV18,TRBJ1-2,.,TRBD1
CASSLTGTGHGEQYF,TGTGCCAGCAGCTTGACCGGGACAGGCCACGGAGAGCAGTACTTC,TRBV5-4,TRBJ2-7,.,TRBD1
CSARGGMGQPQHF,TGCAGTGCTAGGGGCGGAATGGGTCAGCCCCAGCATTTT,TRBV20-1,TRBJ1-5,few,.
CATSHRDNAWSTDTQYF,TGTGCCACCAGCCACCGGGACAACGCTTGGAGCACAGATACGCAGTATTTT,TRBV15,TRBJ2-3,few,.
CAINGPNTGELFF,TGTGCCATCAACGGGCCGAACACCGGGGAGCTGTTTTTT,TRBV10-3,TRBJ2-2,.,.
CASSSDGGAGTQYF,TGTGCCAGCAGTTCGGACGGGGGAGCGGGTACGCAGTATTTT,TRBV6-5,TRBJ2-3,.,.
CATSRDLNYGYTF,TGTGCCACCAGCAGGGACCTAAACTATGGCTACACCTTC,TRBV15,TRBJ1-2,.,.
CASNTGSSGYTF,TGTGCCAGCAATACAGGATCATCTGGCTACACCTTC,TRBV6-2/TRBV6-3,TRBJ1-2,many,.
CASSLAPSGGRRDTQYF,TGTGCCAGCAGCTTAGCGCCTAGCGGGGGGCGTAGAGATACGCAGTATTTT,TRBV7-9,TRBJ2-3,.,TRBD2
CSARDYSVGYGYTF,TGCAGTGCTAGAGATTATTCGGTCGGCTATGGCTACACCTTC,TRBV20-1,TRBJ1-2,.,.
CASIQALAGNTGELFF,TGTGCCAGCATCCAAGCTCTAGCGGGGAACACCGGGGAGCTGTTTTTT,TRBV4-2,TRBJ2-2,.,TRBD2
CASSALAGPGREQFF,TGTGCCAGCAGCGCACTAGCGGGGCCCGGTAGGGAGCAGTTCTTC,TRBV2,TRBJ2-1,.,TRBD2
CASSGNRDPAFF,TGTGCCAGCAGCGGAAACAGGGACCCAGCTTTCTTT,TRBV5-8,TRBJ1-1,.,.
CASSQVGQAYYGYTF,TGCGCCAGCAGCCAAGTAGGGCAGGCGTACTATGGCTACACCTTC,TRBV4-1,TRBJ1-2,.,.
CASSHFRVAQETQYF,TGTGCCAGCAGCCACTTTAGAGTAGCCCAAGAGACCCAGTACTTC,TRBV14,TRBJ2-5,few,.
CASSQTPGGQETQYF,TGCGCCAGCAGCCAAACCCCGGGGGGGCAAGAGACCCAGTACTTC,TRBV4-3,TRBJ2-5,few,TRBD2
CAAGSTGELFF,TGCGCCGCGGGGTCCACCGGGGAGCTGTTTTTT,TRBV4-3,TRBJ2-2,many,.
CASSSGRSYGYTF,TGTGCCAGCAGTAGCGGACGAAGCTATGGCTACACCTTC,TRBV7-2,TRBJ1-2,few,.